A single sample gave rise to the 25 T cell receptor beta chains below, sequenced in a study of blood T cell repertoires in COVID-19 (dated by TCRdb to the early 2020s). To prepare the library, the immunoSEQ multiplex PCR assay was applied. TCRdb stores this immuneACCESS table with in-frame sequences only. Part of the clones is absent; in the studies checked, under half of the shortfall reflects unresolved V genes, and no reason is known for the rest. The sample contains roughly 150,000 clones, roughly 91% of them found a single time. In total, the top ten clones hold roughly 5% of the sample. Sequenced: peripheral blood. The receptors stem from a man aged 18 to 29 with COVID-19, enrolled during active disease.

V usage is TRBV30 and J usage is TRBJ1-6; D is unresolved. The germline V and J ends were trimmed by 4 bases and 2 bases, with 9 bases remaining between them. Germline CDR1 GTSNPN, CDR2 SVGIG (reference sequence). The CDR3 runs 14 residues. The CDR3, as DNA: TGTGCCTGGAAAGAGCTCCCCTATAATTCACCCCTCCACTTT. This sequence encodes CAWKELPYNSPLHF.

The rearrangement uses TRBV4-3 and TRBJ2-5; perhaps TRBD1 as D (5 bases). CDR1 is LGHNA and CDR2 is YSLEER in the germline V gene. V was cut by 1 base and J by 0 bases, with 9 bases left in between. CDR3 length equals 15 residues. DNA of the CDR3: TGCGCCAGCAGCCAAGGAAACAGGTACCAAGAGACCCAGTACTTC. Its protein is CASSQGNRYQETQYF.

This chain connects TRBV27 to TRBJ2-3; TRBD2 matches 11 bases. Looked up from germline, CDR1 is MNHEY and CDR2 is SMNVEV (reference sequence). CDR3 length: 20 residues. Trimming took 5 bases from V and 0 from J; bases not matched to a gene: 16. The CDR3: CASSPLAGLAAVTSTDTQYF. In DNA, the CDR3 is TGTGCCAGCAGTCCTCTAGCGGGACTAGCGGCAGTGACTAGCACAGATACGCAGTATTTT.

This clone occurred a few times. The J gene is TRBJ2-1, the V gene TRBV5-5; 15 bases line up with TRBD2. The CDR3 runs to 17 residues. CDR1 and CDR2 (germline): SGHKS, YYEKEE (reference sequence). V gave up 3 bases and J gave up 8 bases; unmatched junction bases: 9. The CDR3 sequence is CASSWRTSGRAGDEQFF. The DNA for the CDR3 is TGTGCCAGCAGCTGGAGGACTAGCGGGAGGGCCGGGGATGAGCAGTTCTTC. Drawing the rest from reference TRBV5-5 and TRBJ2-1, the complete variable domain is DAGVTQSPTHLIKTRGQQVTLRCSPISGHKSVSWYQQVLGQGPQFIFQYYEKEERGRGNFPDRFSARQFPNYSSELNVNALLLGDSALYLCASSWRTSGRAGDEQFFGPGTRLTVL.

The V gene is TRBV7-8, the J gene TRBJ1-4; no clear D gene. V lost 1 base and J 4 bases, leaving 16 bases between the germline ends. Germline values: CDR1 SGHVS, CDR2 FQNEAQ. This CDR3 comprises 17 residues. CDR3 region: CASSLEVARRLNEKLFF. CDR3 nucleotides: TGTGCCAGCAGCTTAGAGGTTGCACGCAGACTTAATGAAAAACTGTTTTTT.

This clone was seen a handful of times. This chain uses TRBV7-2 with TRBJ1-5, with D maybe TRBD1 (5 bases). V was cut by 2 bases and J by 0 bases, with 8 bases left in between. This CDR3 region has 15 residues. Germline CDR1 and CDR2: SGHTA and FQGNSA. The CDR3 is CASSLWGDSNQPQHF. CDR3 DNA: TGTGCCAGCAGCTTATGGGGCGATAGCAATCAGCCCCAGCATTTT.

The rearrangement joins TRBV14 to TRBJ1-2; perhaps TRBD1 as D (6 bases). Trimming removed 2 bases from V and 5 bases from J, with 9 bases in between. The V gene's germline CDR1 is SGHDN and CDR2 FVKESK. The CDR3 has 13 amino acids. CDR3 sequence reads: CASSQMDSYGYTF. Written as DNA, the CDR3 is TGTGCCAGCAGCCAAATGGACAGTTATGGCTACACCTTC.

V gene TRBV5-6 combines with J gene TRBJ1-3; no clear D. Germline V lookup: CDR1 SGHDT, CDR2 YYEEEE. The CDR3 is made up of 15 amino acids. The germline V and J ends were trimmed by 0 bases and 3 bases, with 10 bases remaining between them. The CDR3 bases are TGTGCCAGCAGCTTGGCCGGGAACAGTGGAAACACCATATATTTT. Its translation: CASSLAGNSGNTIYF.

In its sample, this clone was seen once. The chain links TRBV30 to TRBJ1-1; no reliable D call. Germline lookup yields CDR1 GTSNPN and CDR2 SVGIG (reference sequence). The CDR3 has 12 amino acids. V dropped 3 bases and J dropped 5 bases, with 10 bases sitting between them. The CDR3 coding sequence is TGTGCCTGGAGCCCCGGGTGGACTGAAGCTTTCTTT. Its translation: CAWSPGWTEAFF.

The chain has TRBV11-3 and TRBJ2-2, with 14 bases lining up with TRBD2. The CDR3 contains 18 residues. Germline CDR1 is SGHNT and CDR2 is YENEEA. The V gene end was trimmed by 0 bases and the J gene end by 5 bases; junction bases not matched to a gene: 5. The CDR3 sequence is CASSLETSGRAPTGELFF. CDR3 in DNA: TGTGCCAGCAGCTTAGAGACTAGCGGGAGGGCCCCGACCGGGGAGCTGTTTTTT.

The CDR3 region is CASSSSGAWDEQFF. CDR3 coding DNA: TGTGCCAGCAGCTCTAGCGGAGCCTGGGATGAGCAGTTCTTC. The chain uses TRBV5-6 and TRBJ2-1; TRBD2 agrees at 7 bases. J lost 8 bases, V lost 3 bases, and 8 bases had no gene match. Germline CDR1 SGHDT, CDR2 YYEEEE. This CDR3 comprises 14 residues.

This clone appeared once. This sequence joins TRBV28 and TRBJ2-7, with a tentative D call TRBD1 (6 bases). CDR3 length equals 15 residues. Germline-derived CDR1 and CDR2 are MDHEN and SYDVKM. V gave up 2 bases and J gave up 1 base, with 12 bases separating them. Here the CDR3 DNA reads TGTGCCAGCAGTTTACGCTGGACAGTTTCCTACGAGCAGTACTTC. Residues: CASSLRWTVSYEQYF.

The rearrangement uses TRBV9 and TRBJ2-1, with TRBD2 as a possible D gene (6 bases). V was clipped by 0 bases and J by 3 bases, with 10 bases between them. The germline gives CDR1 SGDLS, CDR2 YYNGEE. The CDR3 runs 15 residues. The CDR3 DNA is TGTGCCAGCAGCGTAGTAGGGAGGCTCTACAATGAGCAGTTCTTC. Translated: CASSVVGRLYNEQFF.

This clone showed up just once. The chain carries TRBV6-5 and TRBJ2-3, with D possibly TRBD1 on 6 matching bases. V dropped 6 bases and J dropped 6 bases, with 16 bases sitting between them. CDR1 is MNHEY, CDR2 SVGAGI, per germline. This CDR3 spans 14 amino acids. DNA for the CDR3: TGTGCCAGCAGCCGAAGGGGGATCCCGGATACGCAGTATTTT. Translated, it gives CASSRRGIPDTQYF.

The chain links TRBV6-5 to TRBJ2-1; TRBD2 agrees at 9 bases. CDR1 and CDR2 (germline): MNHEY, SVGAGI. The V and J ends lost 9 bases and 1 base, in that order; junction bases with no gene match: 7. This CDR3 comprises 15 residues. The CDR3 coding sequence is TGTGCCAGTAAGTTAGCGGGAGATTCCTACAATGAGCAGTTCTTC. This codes for CASKLAGDSYNEQFF.

A single count supports this clone. The rearrangement joins TRBV4-1 to TRBJ2-7; D gene uncertain. This CDR3 is built from 12 residues. V was trimmed by 0 bases and J by 7 bases, leaving 7 bases between them. Germline V CDR1 and CDR2: MGHRA, YSYEKL. CDR3 sequence: CASSQDRREQYF. The CDR3 DNA follows: TGCGCCAGCAGCCAAGATCGCAGGGAGCAGTACTTC.

The rearrangement uses TRBV5-6 and TRBJ1-5; D is perhaps TRBD1 (5 bases). The V and J ends lost 5 bases and 4 bases respectively, with 16 bases between them. The germline gives CDR1 SGHDT, CDR2 YYEEEE. This CDR3 has 15 residues. The CDR3 DNA reads as TGTGCCAGCAGTTTTTCCAGGGAGGGGAATCAGCCCCAGCATTTT. Its protein product is CASSFSREGNQPQHF.

V gene TRBV6-5 combines with J gene TRBJ2-5, with no clear D. From germline, CDR1 is MNHEY and CDR2 SVGAGI. This CDR3 is 11 amino acids long. The V end was cut by 6 bases, the J end by 4 bases, with 6 bases between. The CDR3 nucleotides read TGTGCCAGCAGACAGAGAGAGACCCAGTACTTC. It encodes CASRQRETQYF.

The chain has TRBV29-1 and TRBJ2-1; 10 bases are a match to TRBD2. The junction had 6 bases not matched to a gene; V was cut back by 4 bases and J by 9 bases. CDR3 size: 13 residues. The V gene's germline CDR1 is SQVTM and CDR2 ANQGSEA. The CDR3 coding sequence is TGCAGCGTTGCAAGCGGGAGGGCCTCTGAGCAGTTCTTC. Its translation is CSVASGRASEQFF.

The genes are TRBV12-3 or TRBV12-4 and TRBJ1-1; D unresolved. The CDR3 is made up of 13 amino acids. V was cut by 1 base and J by 4 bases, with 7 bases left in between. The DNA for the CDR3 is TGTGCCAGCAGTTTAGGATCCGGCACTGAAGCTTTCTTT. The encoded protein is CASSLGSGTEAFF.

This rearrangement joins TRBV5-1 to TRBJ2-1; 7 bases fit TRBD2. The CDR3 is 14 amino acids. J lost 2 bases, V lost 4 bases, and 3 bases had no gene match. Germline V lookup: CDR1 SGHRS, CDR2 YFSETQ. Written as DNA, the CDR3 is TGCGCCAGCAGCCCCCTAGCGGCCTACAATGAGCAGTTCTTC. The encoded protein is CASSPLAAYNEQFF.

The chain combines TRBV24-1 with TRBJ1-1; D remains ambiguous. Germline CDR1 and CDR2: KGHDR and SFDVKD. Trimming left V 1 base short and J 9 bases short, with 8 bases between. The CDR3 is made up of 12 amino acids. CDR3 sequence: CATSDFTEKAFF. CDR3 DNA sequence: TGTGCCACCAGTGATTTTACGGAGAAAGCTTTCTTT.

V is TRBV5-5 and J is TRBJ2-7; tentatively, D is TRBD2 (5 bases). The ends were cut back, 0 bases at V and 4 bases at J, with 11 bases in the middle. The CDR3 totals 14 residues. Germline lookup yields CDR1 SGHKS and CDR2 YYEKEE (reference sequence). CDR3 region: CASSLGGSRYEQYF. The CDR3 coding sequence is TGTGCCAGCAGCTTGGGAGGGTCTAGGTACGAGCAGTACTTC. Supplemented by reference TRBV5-5 and TRBJ2-7, the full variable domain reads DAGVTQSPTHLIKTRGQQVTLRCSPISGHKSVSWYQQVLGQGPQFIFQYYEKEERGRGNFPDRFSARQFPNYSSELNVNALLLGDSALYLCASSLGGSRYEQYFGPGTRLTVT.

V is TRBV29-1 and J is TRBJ1-5; possibly TRBD1 for D (6 bases). Germline values: CDR1 SQVTM, CDR2 ANQGSEA. This CDR3 comprises 12 residues. Trimming shortened V by 4 bases and J by 11 bases, and 15 bases separated the two germline ends. The CDR3 loop is CSVVSPKGAQHF. The CDR3 DNA is TGCAGCGTTGTTTCTCCGAAGGGGGCCCAGCATTTT. Variable domain in full (rest from reference TRBV29-1 and TRBJ1-5): SAVISQKPSRDICQRGTSLTIQCQVDSQVTMMFWYRQQPGQSLTLIATANQGSEATYESGFVIDKFPISRPNLTFSTLTVSNMSPEDSSIYLCSVVSPKGAQHFGDGTRLSIL.

About this clone itself: An end of the junction differs from the germline gene, which may be a read error. In nucleotides, the CDR3 is TGCGCCAGCAGTGACGACACCGATGGTGAAAAACTGCTTTTT. The encoded protein is CASSDDTDGEKLLF. The gene calls are TRBV10-2 and TRBJ1-4; D call uncertain. Germline CDR1 is WSHSY and CDR2 is SAAADI. The CDR3 length is 14 residues.